The 10 T cell receptor beta chains below were found in one sample sequenced in a study of long-term antiretroviral therapy in people with HIV. With survey level as its setting, the immunoSEQ assay was v3.0. TCRdb's table, derived via immunoSEQ multiplex PCR, lists solely in-frame clones and lacks some. This sample has about 19,000 clones; roughly 78% occur once, and the top ten carry nearly 6.5%. The starting material was unsorted PBMCs, obtained at the start of antiretroviral therapy, before treatment. Every receptor here comes from a man aged 18-30 years with HIV.

The V and J genes are TRBV7-2 and TRBJ2-1, with D possibly TRBD2 on 5 matching bases. The CDR3 is 15 amino acids. The V and J ends lost 1 base and 0 bases respectively, with 7 bases between them. CDR1 is SGHTA and CDR2 is FQGNSA in the germline V gene. Here the CDR3 DNA reads TGTGCCAGCAGCTTAGGTCGGGGCTCCTACAATGAGCAGTTCTTC. This codes for CASSLGRGSYNEQFF.

The rearrangement joins TRBV10-3 to TRBJ1-2; D is unresolved. CDR1 is ENHRY, CDR2 SYGVKD, per germline. The V end was cut by 6 bases, the J end by 7 bases, with 9 bases between. The CDR3 spans 11 residues. The CDR3, as DNA: TGTGCCATCAGCGGAGGGCTTGGCTACACCTTC. Its protein product is CAISGGLGYTF.

This chain joins TRBV7-3 and TRBJ1-1; D might be TRBD1 (5 bases). The CDR3 sequence is 13 residues long. The ends were cut back, 7 bases at V and 1 base at J, with 10 bases in the middle. Germline-derived CDR1 and CDR2 are SGHTA and FQGTGA. The chain's CDR3 is CASTSDRNTEAFF. Here the CDR3 DNA reads TGTGCCAGCACCTCCGACAGGAACACTGAAGCTTTCTTT.

V and J are TRBV7-2 and TRBJ2-7; maybe TRBD2 (5 bases). V was pared by 5 bases and J by 7 bases, with 21 bases between. Per germline, CDR1 SGHTA and CDR2 FQGNSA. The CDR3 spans 15 residues. CDR3 protein: CASSLEGGPAREQYF. DNA for the CDR3: TGTGCCAGCAGCCTAGAGGGTGGTCCGGCGAGAGAGCAGTACTTC.

This rearrangement joins TRBV29-1 to TRBJ2-3, with no clear D. V dropped 4 bases and J dropped 2 bases, with 16 bases sitting between them. The germline gives CDR1 SQVTM, CDR2 ANQGSEA. This CDR3 has 15 residues. CDR3 in DNA: TGCAGCGTTGTGGGTAGTAAAACTAACACAGATACGCAGTATTTT. This sequence encodes CSVVGSKTNTDTQYF.

This clone was seen a single time. The CDR3 is CASSLTPSGSTGELFF. As DNA, the CDR3 is TGTGCCAGCAGCTTAACCCCTAGCGGGAGTACCGGGGAGCTGTTTTTT. The chain couples TRBV7-3 to TRBJ2-2, with 10 bases fitting TRBD2. With 0 bases clipped from V and 5 bases from J, the junction kept 3 bases outside the gene matches. This CDR3 comprises 16 residues. Germline V gene sequence: CDR1 SGHTA, CDR2 FQGTGA. Full variable domain (missing parts from reference TRBV7-3 and TRBJ2-2): GAGVSQTPSNKVTEKGKYVELRCDPISGHTALYWYRQSLGQGPEFLIYFQGTGAADDSGLPNDRFFAVRPEGSVSTLKIQRTERGDSAVYLCASSLTPSGSTGELFFGEGSRLTVL.

This clone was picked up one time. V usage is TRBV19 and J usage is TRBJ1-4, with D possibly being TRBD1 (5 bases). There are 13 residues in the CDR3. The germline V gene encodes CDR1 LNHDA and CDR2 SQIVND (reference sequence). Trimming removed 6 bases at V and 14 bases at J, with 19 bases between. CDR3 in amino acids: CASSLTRDSDLFF. The CDR3 region has the DNA TGTGCCAGTAGCCTGACTAGGGACTCGGATCTGTTTTTT.

The chain combines TRBV11-2 with TRBJ1-1; D unclear. Germline CDR1 and CDR2: SGHAT and FQNNGV. CDR3 length: 15 amino acids. Trimming pared 5 bases from V and 1 base from J, leaving 14 bases between. The CDR3: CASSPVTLANTEAFF. The CDR3 DNA reads as TGTGCCAGCAGCCCAGTTACCTTGGCGAACACTGAAGCTTTCTTT.

This clone was seen more than once but under ten times. The chain employs TRBV19 and TRBJ1-1, with TRBD1 as a possible D gene (6 bases). The CDR3 spans 15 residues. The V and J ends lost 5 bases and 5 bases respectively, with 18 bases between them. Per the germline V gene, CDR1 is LNHDA and CDR2 is SQIVND (reference sequence). CDR3 coding DNA: TGTGCCAGTAGTGGAATGGGGGGCTTGGGGACTGAAGCTTTCTTT. Translation: CASSGMGGLGTEAFF.

V and J are TRBV7-2 and TRBJ1-2, with D possibly matching TRBD1 (5 bases). Deletions cut 5 bases from V and 6 bases from J, with 19 bases between. Germline CDR1 is SGHTA and CDR2 is FQGNSA. CDR3 length: 15 amino acids. The CDR3 protein is CASSPAQGPLDGYTF. CDR3 bases: TGTGCCAGCAGCCCAGCCCAGGGCCCCCTTGATGGCTACACCTTC.